This TCR beta chain is from a study of identical twins. TCRdb ran MiXCR on the 5' RACE reads and lists one entry per CDR3 protein. The repertoire consists of roughly 260,000 distinct CDR3 sequences, with 7.5% occurring once and the leading ten covering over 5%. The V end was cut by 0 bases, the J end by 4 bases, with 13 bases between. The CDR3 has 15 residues. Germline V gene lookup returns CDR1 SGDLS and CDR2 YYNGEE. This same sample was also taken into another study, of yellow fever vaccine responses in identical twins.

Sequencing was performed on CD8+ T cells sorted from blood. The V gene is TRBV9, the J gene TRBJ1-1, with D possibly being TRBD1 (5 bases). This clonotype originated in a woman aged 18-29 years in good health. CDR3 sequence: CASSVEAGRGTEAFF. As DNA, the CDR3 is TGTGCCAGCAGCGTAGAGGCAGGGAGGGGCACTGAAGCTTTCTTT.